What follows are 23 T cell receptor beta chains derived from one specimen sequenced in a study of T cells after yellow fever vaccination. TCRdb independently ran MiXCR on the 5' RACE reads; one entry per CDR3 protein. The table lists about 140,000 distinct CDR3 sequences, just over 6.5% of them singletons. The sample in question was CD4+ T cells sorted from PBMCs, obtained 10 days after the yellow fever booster vaccination. All receptors come from a man in his thirties or forties who received the YFV17D yellow fever vaccine.

This clonotype has at least ten counts. J is TRBJ2-5 and V is TRBV28, with 9 bases matching TRBD1. The germline V gene encodes CDR1 MDHEN and CDR2 SYDVKM. V lost 4 bases and J lost 4; bases outside the gene matches: 10. The CDR3 is 16 residues long. CDR3 residues: CASSSGTGFPTETQYF. The CDR3 region has the DNA TGTGCCAGCAGTTCCGGGACAGGGTTCCCGACAGAGACCCAGTACTTC.

This chain joins TRBV20-1 and TRBJ2-7, with TRBD2 matching 9 bases. This CDR3 has 15 residues. The germline CDR1 and CDR2 sequences are DFQATT and SNEGSKA (reference sequence). V was pared by 1 base and J by 6 bases, with 10 bases of the junction left unmatched. Here the CDR3 reads CSARVGTSRGGEQYF. CDR3 nucleotides: TGCAGTGCTAGAGTGGGGACTAGCCGGGGCGGCGAGCAGTACTTC.

This chain uses TRBV5-4 with TRBJ2-3; D gene unclear. Trimming shortened V by 2 bases and J by 3 bases, and 7 bases separated the two germline ends. CDR1 is SGHNT, CDR2 YYREEE, per germline (reference sequence). The CDR3 totals 13 residues. The CDR3 DNA reads TGTGCCAGCAGCTTCGGCGAAACAGATACGCAGTATTTT. The encoded protein is CASSFGETDTQYF.

The chain is built from TRBV11-3 and TRBJ2-3; D gene ambiguous. CDR1 is SGHNT, CDR2 YENEEA, per germline. V lost 3 bases and J 3 bases, leaving 25 bases between the germline ends. There are 19 residues in the CDR3. CDR3 sequence (DNA): TGTGCCAGCAGCTTTAAAATAAACCCAAGAAGGAAAAGAACAGATACGCAGTATTTT. Amino acids: CASSFKINPRRKRTDTQYF. Drawing the rest from reference TRBV11-3 and TRBJ2-3, the complete variable domain is EAGVVQSPRYKIIEKKQPVAFWCNPISGHNTLYWYLQNLGQGPELLIRYENEEAVDDSQLPKDRFSAERLKGVDSTLKIQPAELGDSAVYLCASSFKINPRRKRTDTQYFGPGTRLTVL.

This clonotype was observed at least ten times. The chain joins TRBV20-1 to TRBJ2-1; 11 bases map to TRBD2. From germline, CDR1 is DFQATT and CDR2 SNEGSKA (reference sequence). The length of the CDR3 is 16 residues. The V and J ends lost 1 base and 3 bases, in that order; junction bases with no gene match: 5. CDR3 in DNA: TGCAGTGCTAGAGCCTTAACTAGCGGGGGCTACAATGAGCAGTTCTTC. Translating gives CSARALTSGGYNEQFF.

The table lists this clonotype with many counts. CDR3 sequence: CAISPQGTNQPQHF. DNA of the CDR3: TGTGCCATCAGTCCGCAGGGGACCAATCAGCCCCAGCATTTT. V gene TRBV10-3 combines with J gene TRBJ1-5, with D possibly being TRBD1 (6 bases). The CDR3 is made up of 14 amino acids. From germline, CDR1 is ENHRY and CDR2 SYGVKD. Trimming stripped 5 bases from V and 3 bases from J, with 11 bases between.

This clonotype showed up many times. J is TRBJ2-1 and V is TRBV21-1; the table's D call, TRBD2, has no DNA check behind it. TRBV21-1 is designated a pseudogene. There are 15 residues in the CDR3. The CDR3 DNA follows: TGTGCCAGCACCTCGGGACTAGCGGGAATCAATGAGCAGTTCTTC. Translation: CASTSGLAGINEQFF.

This clonotype has at least ten counts. The chain uses TRBV7-2 and TRBJ2-1; a weak D match, TRBD2 (6 bases). The CDR3 totals 15 residues. Germline assignment: CDR1 SGHTA and CDR2 FQGNSA. The V and J ends lost 5 bases and 7 bases respectively, with 18 bases between them. The CDR3 DNA reads as TGTGCCAGCAGCACCCGAGCGGGTGGGGAGAATGAGCAGTTCTTC. Its protein product is CASSTRAGGENEQFF.

This clonotype was recorded many times. This chain links TRBV24-1 with TRBJ2-1; D not certain. The CDR3 extends over 12 amino acids. Trimming took 5 bases from V and 7 from J, leaving 8 bases between them. Germline CDR1 reads KGHDR; CDR2 reads SFDVKD. In nucleotides, the CDR3 is TGTGCCACCAGTGCGCTGGAGAATGAGCAGTTCTTC. As protein: CATSALENEQFF.

This clonotype was seen a handful of times. The chain links TRBV4-3 to TRBJ1-6; D ambiguous. The CDR3 sequence is 16 residues long. Per germline, CDR1 LGHNA and CDR2 YSLEER. V was clipped by 0 bases and J by 7 bases, with 13 bases between them. The CDR3 DNA reads as TGCGCCAGCAGCCAAGATGGCCAGAAAGGGAATTCACCCCTCCACTTT. Amino acid sequence: CASSQDGQKGNSPLHF.

This clonotype was observed many times. V gene TRBV20-1 combines with J gene TRBJ1-6; D perhaps matches TRBD1 (6 bases). The CDR3 has 14 amino acids. Per the germline V gene, CDR1 is DFQATT and CDR2 is SNEGSKA (reference sequence). The V and J ends lost 1 base and 11 bases respectively, with 15 bases between them. The CDR3 loop is CSARVAGGQTPLHF. The CDR3 region has the DNA TGCAGTGCTAGAGTAGCGGGGGGCCAGACACCCCTCCACTTT.

This clonotype was seen only a few times. V usage is TRBV20-1 and J usage is TRBJ1-1, with a weak D call TRBD1 (5 bases). CDR3 length: 14 residues. Per the germline V gene, CDR1 is DFQATT and CDR2 is SNEGSKA (reference sequence). V lost 6 bases and J lost 0, with 14 bases in between. CDR3 loop: CSAGAQALNTEAFF. CDR3 DNA sequence: TGCAGTGCCGGGGCTCAGGCCCTGAACACTGAAGCTTTCTTT.

The table lists this clonotype with many counts. This chain connects TRBV20-1 to TRBJ2-3; D is unclear. Germline CDR1 reads DFQATT; CDR2 reads SNEGSKA (reference sequence). CDR3 length: 15 residues. V lost 2 bases to trimming and J lost 4 bases, with 16 bases between them. CDR3: CSARPTLGNSDTQYF. As DNA, the CDR3 is TGCAGTGCTAGACCGACCCTGGGGAATTCAGATACGCAGTATTTT.

The chain couples TRBV5-1 to TRBJ1-4, with D unresolved. The germline V gene encodes CDR1 SGHRS and CDR2 YFSETQ. The V and J ends lost 2 bases and 6 bases respectively, with 11 bases between them. The CDR3 has 14 amino acids. CDR3 nucleotides: TGCGCCAGCAGCTTTGGGCCAGCAGATGAAAAACTGTTTTTT. Protein sequence: CASSFGPADEKLFF.

The chain has TRBV5-1 and TRBJ2-3, with D perhaps matching TRBD1 (7 bases). Germline CDR1 and CDR2: SGHRS and YFSETQ. Trimming took off 3 bases at V and 2 bases at J, with 13 bases between the two ends. The CDR3 is 15 residues long. The DNA of the CDR3 is TGCGCCAGCAGCTCGGACAGGACTAACACAGATACGCAGTATTTT. Protein: CASSSDRTNTDTQYF.

This clonotype appeared many times. The chain recombines TRBV20-1 with TRBJ2-7; D gene uncertain. Germline loops: CDR1 DFQATT, CDR2 SNEGSKA (reference sequence). This CDR3 is built from 13 residues. V was trimmed by 1 base and J by 0 bases, leaving 7 bases between them. The CDR3 DNA sequence: TGCAGTGCTAGAGTCTTGAACTCCTACGAGCAGTACTTC. Amino acid sequence: CSARVLNSYEQYF.

This clonotype has at least ten counts. The chain recombines TRBV19 with TRBJ1-6; perhaps TRBD1 as D (6 bases). Germline V gene lookup returns CDR1 LNHDA and CDR2 SQIVND (reference sequence). Trimming pared 5 bases from V and 8 bases from J, leaving 16 bases between. CDR3 length equals 15 residues. This CDR3 is CASSVGGIVHSPLHF. As DNA, the CDR3 is TGTGCCAGTAGTGTAGGGGGTATAGTGCATTCACCCCTCCACTTT.

In its sample, this clonotype was seen many times. The gene calls are TRBV10-1 and TRBJ2-3, with D maybe TRBD1 (6 bases). Germline V gene lookup returns CDR1 WNHNN and CDR2 SYGVQD (reference sequence). Deletions cut 8 bases from V and 0 bases from J, with 6 bases between. The CDR3 is 12 residues long. The CDR3, as DNA: TGCGCCAGCCAGGGGAGCACAGATACGCAGTATTTT. As protein: CASQGSTDTQYF.

This clonotype was seen more than once but under ten times. The chain employs TRBV6-5 and TRBJ1-2, with a possible D match to TRBD1 (5 bases). Per the germline V gene, CDR1 is MNHEY and CDR2 is SVGAGI. V lost 1 base to trimming and J lost 6 bases, with 12 bases between them. This CDR3 comprises 14 residues. In DNA form, the CDR3 reads TGTGCCAGCAGTTACTTCGCGACAGACGATGGCTACACCTTC. This sequence encodes CASSYFATDDGYTF.

This clonotype was seen ten or more times. The V gene is TRBV6-6, the J gene TRBJ2-1; a weak D match, TRBD2 (5 bases). Trimming left V 6 bases short and J 12 bases short, with 18 bases between. The CDR3 runs to 13 residues. CDR1 MNHNY and CDR2 SVGAGI come from the germline V gene (reference sequence). This CDR3 reads CASSPTSSYGQFF. The CDR3 DNA is TGTGCCAGCAGCCCTACCTCTAGCTATGGGCAGTTCTTC.

In this sample, this clonotype turned up many times. The rearrangement links TRBV20-1 to TRBJ2-1; 12 bases are shared with TRBD2. CDR3 length: 14 residues. Germline trimming cut 3 bases from V and 7 bases from J; bases unmatched to any gene: 4. The germline V gene encodes CDR1 DFQATT and CDR2 SNEGSKA (reference sequence). DNA for the CDR3: TGCAGTGCTAGTCTAGCGGGAGGGGAGAATGAGCAGTTCTTC. Translated, it gives CSASLAGGENEQFF.

This clonotype was seen ten or more times. V is TRBV7-2 and J is TRBJ2-4; no clear D gene. Germline CDR1 and CDR2: SGHTA and FQGNSA. The V end was cut by 4 bases, the J end by 8 bases, with 12 bases between. This CDR3 is built from 13 residues. Here the CDR3 DNA reads TGTGCCAGCAGCTCCCAGGAGTGGGACATTCAGTACTTC. Amino acids: CASSSQEWDIQYF.

At least ten counts were recorded for this clonotype. The chain carries TRBV27 and TRBJ1-2; the D is unclear. The CDR3 totals 13 residues. Per the germline V gene, CDR1 is MNHEY and CDR2 is SMNVEV (reference sequence). Deletions cut 0 bases from V and 6 bases from J, with 8 bases between. In DNA, the CDR3 is TGTGCCAGCAGTTTATCGGGGATCAATGGCTACACCTTC. Encoded protein: CASSLSGINGYTF.